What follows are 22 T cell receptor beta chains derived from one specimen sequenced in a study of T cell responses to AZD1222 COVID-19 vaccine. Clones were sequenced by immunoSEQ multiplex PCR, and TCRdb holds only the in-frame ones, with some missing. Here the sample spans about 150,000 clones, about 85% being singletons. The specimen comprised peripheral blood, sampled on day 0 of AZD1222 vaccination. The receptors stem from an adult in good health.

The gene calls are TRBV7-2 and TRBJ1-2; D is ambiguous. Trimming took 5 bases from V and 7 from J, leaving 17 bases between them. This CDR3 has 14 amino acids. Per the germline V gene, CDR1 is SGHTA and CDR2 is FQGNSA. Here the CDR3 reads CASSRPDQRGGYTF. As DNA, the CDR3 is TGTGCCAGCAGCCGCCCCGACCAACGGGGTGGCTACACCTTC.

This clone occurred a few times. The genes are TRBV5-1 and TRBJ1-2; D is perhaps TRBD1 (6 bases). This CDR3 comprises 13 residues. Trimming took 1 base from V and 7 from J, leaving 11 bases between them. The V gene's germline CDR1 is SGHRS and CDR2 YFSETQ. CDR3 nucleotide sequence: TGCGCCAGCAGCTTGCCACAGGGCGGTGGCTACACCTTC. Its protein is CASSLPQGGGYTF.

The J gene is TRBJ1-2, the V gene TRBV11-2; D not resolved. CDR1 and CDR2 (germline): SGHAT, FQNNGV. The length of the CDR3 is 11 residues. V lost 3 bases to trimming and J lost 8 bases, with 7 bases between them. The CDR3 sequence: CASSFDGGYTF. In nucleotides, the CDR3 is TGTGCCAGCAGCTTCGATGGGGGCTACACCTTC.

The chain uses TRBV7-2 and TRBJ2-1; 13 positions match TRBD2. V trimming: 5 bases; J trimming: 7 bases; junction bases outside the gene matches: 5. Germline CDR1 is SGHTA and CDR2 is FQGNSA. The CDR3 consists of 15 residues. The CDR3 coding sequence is TGTGCCAGCAGCCTGGGACTAGCGGGGAATAATGAGCAGTTCTTC. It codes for CASSLGLAGNNEQFF.

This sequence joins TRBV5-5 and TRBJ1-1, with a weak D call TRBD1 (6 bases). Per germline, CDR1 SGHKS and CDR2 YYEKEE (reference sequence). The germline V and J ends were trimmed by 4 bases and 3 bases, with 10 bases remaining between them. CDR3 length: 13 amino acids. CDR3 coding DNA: TGTGCCAGCAGCCTCTACAGGGACACTGAAGCTTTCTTT. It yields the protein CASSLYRDTEAFF.

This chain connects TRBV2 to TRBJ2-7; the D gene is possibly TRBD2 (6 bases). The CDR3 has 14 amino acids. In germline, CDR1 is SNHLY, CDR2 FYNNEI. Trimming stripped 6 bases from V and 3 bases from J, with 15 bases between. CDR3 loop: CASRPIAADYEQYF. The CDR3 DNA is TGTGCCAGCAGACCTATAGCGGCGGACTACGAGCAGTACTTC.

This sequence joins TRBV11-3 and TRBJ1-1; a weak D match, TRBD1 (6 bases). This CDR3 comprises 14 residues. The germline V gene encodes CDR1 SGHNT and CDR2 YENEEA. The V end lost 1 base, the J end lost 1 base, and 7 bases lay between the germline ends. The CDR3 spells CASSLGQANTEAFF. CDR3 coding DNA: TGTGCCAGCAGCTTAGGACAGGCGAACACTGAAGCTTTCTTT.

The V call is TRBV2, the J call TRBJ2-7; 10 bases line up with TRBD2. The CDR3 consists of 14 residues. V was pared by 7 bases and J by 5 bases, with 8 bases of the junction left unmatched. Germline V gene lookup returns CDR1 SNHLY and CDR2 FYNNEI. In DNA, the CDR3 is TGTGCCAGCATTATGGGACTAGCGTCCCACGAGCAGTACTTC. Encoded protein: CASIMGLASHEQYF.

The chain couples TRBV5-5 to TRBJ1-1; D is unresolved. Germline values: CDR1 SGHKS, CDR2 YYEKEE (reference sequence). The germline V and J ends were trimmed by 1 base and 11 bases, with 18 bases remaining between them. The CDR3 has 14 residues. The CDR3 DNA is TGTGCCAGCAGCTTGAAGGGAGAGGTCGGGGTGGCTTTCTTT. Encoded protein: CASSLKGEVGVAFF. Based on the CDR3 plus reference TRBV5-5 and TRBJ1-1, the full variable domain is DAGVTQSPTHLIKTRGQQVTLRCSPISGHKSVSWYQQVLGQGPQFIFQYYEKEERGRGNFPDRFSARQFPNYSSELNVNALLLGDSALYLCASSLKGEVGVAFFGQGTRLTVV.

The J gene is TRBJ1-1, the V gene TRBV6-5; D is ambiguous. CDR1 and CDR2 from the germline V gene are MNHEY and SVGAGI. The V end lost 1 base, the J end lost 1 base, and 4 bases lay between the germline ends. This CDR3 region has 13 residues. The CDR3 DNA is TGTGCCAGCAGTTACTTGGGGAACACTGAAGCTTTCTTT. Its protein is CASSYLGNTEAFF.

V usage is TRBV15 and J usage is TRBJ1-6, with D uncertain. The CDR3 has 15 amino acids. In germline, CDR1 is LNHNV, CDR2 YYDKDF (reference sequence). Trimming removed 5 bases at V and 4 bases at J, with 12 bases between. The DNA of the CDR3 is TGTGCCACCAGCCGAACCCGGGATTATAATTCACCCCTCCACTTT. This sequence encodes CATSRTRDYNSPLHF.

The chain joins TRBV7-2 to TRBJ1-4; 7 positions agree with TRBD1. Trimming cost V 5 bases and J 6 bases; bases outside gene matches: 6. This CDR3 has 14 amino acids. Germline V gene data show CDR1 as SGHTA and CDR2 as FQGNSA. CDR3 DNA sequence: TGTGCCAGCAGCCAAAGACAGGGTTATGAAAAACTGTTTTTT. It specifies CASSQRQGYEKLFF.

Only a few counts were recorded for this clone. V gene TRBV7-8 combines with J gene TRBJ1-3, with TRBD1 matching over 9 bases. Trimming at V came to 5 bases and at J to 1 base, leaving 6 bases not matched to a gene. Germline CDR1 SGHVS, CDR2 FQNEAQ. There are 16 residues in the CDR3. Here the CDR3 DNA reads TGTGCCAGCAGCGGGGGAGGGACAGGGTCTGGAAACACCATATATTTT. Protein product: CASSGGGTGSGNTIYF.

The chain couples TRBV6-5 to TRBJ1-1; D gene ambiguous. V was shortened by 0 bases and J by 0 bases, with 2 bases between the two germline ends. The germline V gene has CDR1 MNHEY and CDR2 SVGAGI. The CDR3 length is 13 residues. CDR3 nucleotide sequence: TGTGCCAGCAGTTACTCGGTGAACACTGAAGCTTTCTTT. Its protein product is CASSYSVNTEAFF.

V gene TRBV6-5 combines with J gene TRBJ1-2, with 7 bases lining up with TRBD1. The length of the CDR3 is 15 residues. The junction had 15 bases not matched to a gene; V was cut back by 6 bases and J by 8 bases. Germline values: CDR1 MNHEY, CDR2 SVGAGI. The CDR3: CASRNGAGRQGGYTF. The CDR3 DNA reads TGTGCCAGCAGAAACGGGGCAGGGCGACAGGGAGGCTACACCTTC.

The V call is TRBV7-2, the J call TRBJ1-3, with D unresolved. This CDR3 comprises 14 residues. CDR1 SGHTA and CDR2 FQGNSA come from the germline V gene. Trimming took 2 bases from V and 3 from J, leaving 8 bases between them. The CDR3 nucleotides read TGTGCCAGCAGCTTAAACGACGGTGGAAACACCATATATTTT. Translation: CASSLNDGGNTIYF.

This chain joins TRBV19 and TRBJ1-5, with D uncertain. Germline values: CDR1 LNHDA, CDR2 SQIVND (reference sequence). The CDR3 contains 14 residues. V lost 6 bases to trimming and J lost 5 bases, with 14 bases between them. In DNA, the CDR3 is TGTGCCAGTAGAGCCCTAGGAGGCCATCAGCCCCAGCATTTT. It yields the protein CASRALGGHQPQHF.

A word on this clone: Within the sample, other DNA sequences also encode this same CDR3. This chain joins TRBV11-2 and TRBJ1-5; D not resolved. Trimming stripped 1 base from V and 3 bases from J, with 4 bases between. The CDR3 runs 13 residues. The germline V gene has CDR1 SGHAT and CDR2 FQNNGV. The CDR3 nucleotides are TGTGCCAGCAGCTTAGCTCTCAATCAGCCCCAGCATTTT. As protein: CASSLALNQPQHF.

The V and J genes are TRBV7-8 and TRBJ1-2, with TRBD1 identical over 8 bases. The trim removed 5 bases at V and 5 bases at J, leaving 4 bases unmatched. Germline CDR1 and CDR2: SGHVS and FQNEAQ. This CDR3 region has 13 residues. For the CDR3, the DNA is TGTGCCAGCAGCCCCAACAGGGGGTATGGCTACACCTTC. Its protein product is CASSPNRGYGYTF.

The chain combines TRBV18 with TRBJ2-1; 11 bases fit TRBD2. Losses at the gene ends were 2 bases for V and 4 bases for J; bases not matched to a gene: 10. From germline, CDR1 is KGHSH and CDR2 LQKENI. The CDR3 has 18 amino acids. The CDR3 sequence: CASSPFLLAGDIYNEQFF. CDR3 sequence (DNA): TGTGCCAGCTCACCATTTTTACTAGCGGGGGACATATACAATGAGCAGTTCTTC.

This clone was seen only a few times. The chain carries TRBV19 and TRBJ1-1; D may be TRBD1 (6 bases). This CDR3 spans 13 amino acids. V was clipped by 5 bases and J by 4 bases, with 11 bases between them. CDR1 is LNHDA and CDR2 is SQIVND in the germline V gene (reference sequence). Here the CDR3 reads CASSLRDTTEAFF. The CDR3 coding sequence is TGTGCCAGTAGTCTCCGGGACACCACTGAAGCTTTCTTT.

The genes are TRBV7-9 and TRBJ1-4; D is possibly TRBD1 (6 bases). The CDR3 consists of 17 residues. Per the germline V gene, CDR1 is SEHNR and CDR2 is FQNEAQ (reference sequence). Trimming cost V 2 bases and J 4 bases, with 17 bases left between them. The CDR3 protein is CASSLSPQGPYNEKLFF. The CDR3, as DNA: TGTGCCAGCAGCTTAAGCCCACAGGGTCCGTATAATGAAAAACTGTTTTTT.